This T cell receptor (beta chain) was identified during a study of T-cell reconstitution after alpha-beta-depleted transplantation in children. Per the germline V gene, CDR1 is SGHAT and CDR2 is FQNNGV. Trimming shortened V by 4 bases and J by 7 bases, and 15 bases separated the two germline ends. This CDR3 region has 14 residues. Using unique molecular identifiers, the investigators prepared the TCRbeta library. TCRdb passed the PCR reads through MiXCR, listing each CDR3 protein once. Of around 600,000 distinct CDR3 sequences listed, about 10% were seen once; the top ten hold about 4%. This chain connects TRBV11-2 to TRBJ2-3; perhaps TRBD2 as D (5 bases). The origin of this receptor is a human donor who donated a stem cell graft to a child with acute myeloid leukemia. Sequencing used PBMCs from the stem cell graft donor, obtained from the stem cell graft. CDR3 DNA: TGTGCCAGCAGCTCTGGCCGGACGGGAAATACGCAGTATTTT. It yields the protein CASSSGRTGNTQYF.